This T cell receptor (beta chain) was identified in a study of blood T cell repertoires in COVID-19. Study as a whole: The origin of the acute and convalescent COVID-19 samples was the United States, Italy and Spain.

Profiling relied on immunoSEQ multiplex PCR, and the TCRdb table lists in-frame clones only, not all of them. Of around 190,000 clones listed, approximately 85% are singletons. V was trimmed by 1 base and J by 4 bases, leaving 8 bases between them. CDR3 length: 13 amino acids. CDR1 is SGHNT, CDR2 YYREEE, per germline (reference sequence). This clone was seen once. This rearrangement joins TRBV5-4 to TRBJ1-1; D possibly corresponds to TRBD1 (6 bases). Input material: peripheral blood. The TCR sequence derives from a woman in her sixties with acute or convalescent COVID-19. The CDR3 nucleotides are TGTGCCAGCAGCTTGAAAGGGGGCACTGAAGCTTTCTTT. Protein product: CASSLKGGTEAFF.